The clone carrying this T cell receptor (beta chain) has just a few counts. Template material for amplifying TCR beta CDR3 regions consisted of RNA transcripts. When the TCR CDR3 underwent first-round RT-PCR, the HTBI primer set was used. TCRdb analysed the multiplex PCR reads with MiXCR anew, one entry per CDR3 protein. The data show hundreds of thousands of distinct CDR3 sequences, with 14% seen just once and about 9.4% held by the top ten. Disease duration under 2 months; hyperthyroidism patients were aged 18 to 65. This sample is part of a study of T cells in Graves' hyperthyroidism and ophthalmopathy. This CDR3 spans 13 amino acids. Trimming removed 1 base from V and 5 bases from J, with 8 bases in between. Germline V gene lookup returns CDR1 MNHEY and CDR2 SVGEGT.

The origin of this receptor is a woman between 18 and 29 years old with Graves' hyperthyroidism. The chain joins TRBV6-2 or TRBV6-3 to TRBJ2-5; the D is unclear. Sequencing was done on a sample of blood. The CDR3: CASSYYPRETQYF. The CDR3 DNA reads TGTGCCAGCAGTTACTACCCCCGGGAGACCCAGTACTTC.